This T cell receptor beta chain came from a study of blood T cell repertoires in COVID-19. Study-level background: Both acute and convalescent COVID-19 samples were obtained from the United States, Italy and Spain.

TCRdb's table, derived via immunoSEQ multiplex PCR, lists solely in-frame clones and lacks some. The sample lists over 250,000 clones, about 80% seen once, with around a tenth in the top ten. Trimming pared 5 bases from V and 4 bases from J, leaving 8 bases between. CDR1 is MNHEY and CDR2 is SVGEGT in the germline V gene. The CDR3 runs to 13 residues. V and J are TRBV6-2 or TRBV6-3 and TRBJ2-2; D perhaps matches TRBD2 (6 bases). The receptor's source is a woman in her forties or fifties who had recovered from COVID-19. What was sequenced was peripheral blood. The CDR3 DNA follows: TGTGCCAGCAGTGCGGGGTTCACCGGGGAGCTGTTTTTT. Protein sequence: CASSAGFTGELFF.